One sample yielded the 32 T cell receptor beta chains listed below, sequenced in a study of cytomegalovirus exposure and HLA in healthy donors. TCRdb keeps only in-frame clones here, not all; method: immunoSEQ multiplex PCR. The sample holds roughly 330,000 clones, around 87% seen once. Material: PBMCs. All receptors derive from a woman between 25 and 40 years old in good health and CMV-seropositive.

This clone was observed a single time. V usage is TRBV6-5 and J usage is TRBJ1-1; D gene unclear. With 0 bases removed from V and 1 base from J, the gap between germline ends came to 9 bases. The CDR3 runs to 15 residues. Germline loops: CDR1 MNHEY, CDR2 SVGAGI. This CDR3 is CASSYSGGSNTEAFF. The CDR3 bases are TGTGCCAGCAGTTACTCGGGAGGATCGAACACTGAAGCTTTCTTT.

The genes are TRBV29-1 and TRBJ2-3; no clear D. This CDR3 is built from 14 residues. Trimming removed 4 bases at V and 6 bases at J, with 17 bases between. The V gene's germline CDR1 is SQVTM and CDR2 ANQGSEA. This chain's CDR3 is CSVGPELTADTQYF. The CDR3 coding sequence is TGCAGCGTTGGGCCGGAGCTCACGGCCGATACGCAGTATTTT.

This clone appeared a single time. The V call is TRBV25-1, the J call TRBJ1-3; perhaps TRBD1 as D (6 bases). Trimming pared 4 bases from V and 0 bases from J, leaving 13 bases between. Germline values: CDR1 MGHDK, CDR2 SYGVNS. The CDR3 is made up of 16 amino acids. CDR3 sequence reads: CASSVIGGASGNTIYF. The CDR3 nucleotides read TGTGCCAGCAGTGTGATAGGGGGGGCCTCTGGAAACACCATATATTTT.

The gene calls are TRBV4-3 and TRBJ2-5; the D is unclear. The CDR3 spans 14 residues. Germline V gene data show CDR1 as LGHNA and CDR2 as YSLEER. Trimming shortened V by 7 bases and J by 2 bases, and 14 bases separated the two germline ends. The CDR3 DNA is TGCGCCAGCATCCCTCAGCGCGGACAAGAGACCCAGTACTTC. This gives the protein CASIPQRGQETQYF.

The chain combines TRBV27 with TRBJ2-1; TRBD1 might be the D (5 bases). Germline V gene data show CDR1 as MNHEY and CDR2 as SMNVEV (reference sequence). The V end was cut by 6 bases, the J end by 9 bases, with 9 bases between. The CDR3 length is 11 residues. CDR3 sequence (DNA): TGTGCCAGCAGACCAGGGTTTGAGCAGTTCTTC. The encoded protein is CASRPGFEQFF.

The chain employs TRBV5-1 and TRBJ1-1; no clear D gene. The germline V gene encodes CDR1 SGHRS and CDR2 YFSETQ. The CDR3 has 16 residues. V was pared by 0 bases and J by 6 bases, with 18 bases between. The CDR3 DNA follows: TGCGCCAGCAGCTTGGCCCCCGTCCGGGATAGGGCTGAAGCTTTCTTT. Translation: CASSLAPVRDRAEAFF.

This chain uses TRBV27 with TRBJ2-2; D unclear. This CDR3 comprises 13 residues. The V end was cut by 4 bases, the J end by 6 bases, with 9 bases between. CDR1 and CDR2 (germline): MNHEY, SMNVEV (reference sequence). CDR3 sequence: CASSSWVPGELFF. CDR3 bases: TGTGCCAGCAGTTCCTGGGTGCCCGGGGAGCTGTTTTTT.

The chain uses TRBV6-5 and TRBJ2-7, with a tentative D call TRBD2 (6 bases). The V end was cut by 6 bases, the J end by 2 bases, with 14 bases between. Germline-derived CDR1 and CDR2 are MNHEY and SVGAGI. CDR3 length: 14 amino acids. The CDR3 DNA is TGTGCCAGCAGGGGCCCCGGGGGAACCTACGAGCAGTACTTC. Its protein is CASRGPGGTYEQYF.

The table lists this clone with a count of one. The chain has TRBV29-1 and TRBJ1-2, with D unresolved. Germline V lookup: CDR1 SQVTM, CDR2 ANQGSEA. V dropped 0 bases and J dropped 10 bases, with 3 bases sitting between them. The CDR3 length is 9 residues. Here the CDR3 DNA reads TGCAGCGTTGAAGAACACTACACCTTC. Translated: CSVEEHYTF.

As to this clone: Germline and junction disagree at one end, which may indicate a read error. The chain couples TRBV2 to TRBJ2-3; D is undetermined. CDR3 length equals 15 residues. Germline V gives CDR1 SNHLY, CDR2 FYNNEI. The chain's CDR3 is CASREDPRAPDTQYF. Here the CDR3 DNA reads TGTGCCAGCAGAGAAGACCCCAGAGCTCCGGATACGCAGTATTTT.

This chain links TRBV5-6 with TRBJ2-3, with D perhaps TRBD2 (6 bases). The ends were cut back, 7 bases at V and 2 bases at J, with 14 bases in the middle. Germline CDR1 is SGHDT and CDR2 is YYEEEE. CDR3 length: 14 amino acids. The CDR3 DNA is TGTGCCAGCCGCACCGGGACTTTCACAGATACGCAGTATTTT. Amino acids: CASRTGTFTDTQYF.

The chain recombines TRBV4-3 with TRBJ2-7; 7 bases line up with TRBD2. With 0 bases clipped from V and 7 bases from J, the junction kept 9 bases outside the gene matches. The CDR3 is made up of 15 amino acids. Germline lookup yields CDR1 LGHNA and CDR2 YSLEER. The CDR3 region is CASSQDLGGGREQYF. The CDR3 DNA reads as TGCGCCAGCAGCCAAGATTTGGGCGGGGGACGGGAGCAGTACTTC.

In its sample, this clone was seen once. The chain recombines TRBV7-9 with TRBJ2-3, with 9 bases matching TRBD2. The length of the CDR3 is 14 residues. Unmatched junction bases numbered 5, after V lost 8 bases and J lost 2 bases. Germline V lookup: CDR1 SEHNR, CDR2 FQNEAQ (reference sequence). CDR3 DNA: TGTGCCAGCGCGGGGGGGGAACCCACAGATACGCAGTATTTT. The encoded protein is CASAGGEPTDTQYF.

The chain links TRBV20-1 to TRBJ2-3; no firm D call. Trimming stripped 6 bases from V and 4 bases from J, with 5 bases between. CDR1 DFQATT and CDR2 SNEGSKA come from the germline V gene (reference sequence). The CDR3 loop spans 10 amino acids. As DNA, the CDR3 is TGCAGTGCCCCTTCAGATACGCAGTATTTT. Its protein product is CSAPSDTQYF.

This rearrangement joins TRBV15 to TRBJ1-4; D gene ambiguous. CDR3 length equals 12 residues. Germline lookup yields CDR1 LNHNV and CDR2 YYDKDF (reference sequence). Trimming stripped 8 bases from V and 7 bases from J, with 11 bases between. This chain's CDR3 is CATSYLGEKLFF. In nucleotides, the CDR3 is TGTGCCACCTCTTACCTCGGTGAAAAACTGTTTTTT.

V is TRBV4-1 and J is TRBJ1-3; no definite D call. V was clipped by 4 bases and J by 0 bases, with 16 bases between them. The CDR3 extends over 17 amino acids. Germline V lookup: CDR1 MGHRA, CDR2 YSYEKL. The CDR3 nucleotides are TGCGCCAGCAGCCTCGCCCTGGGCGGGAACTCTGGAAACACCATATATTTT. Translated: CASSLALGGNSGNTIYF.

This chain links TRBV9 with TRBJ2-3; 10 nucleotides line up with TRBD2. Germline CDR1 reads SGDLS; CDR2 reads YYNGEE. V was pared by 4 bases and J by 0 bases, with 11 bases of the junction left unmatched. The CDR3 extends over 18 amino acids. This CDR3 is CASSPGTSALMSTDTQYF. CDR3 DNA sequence: TGTGCCAGCAGCCCCGGGACTAGCGCCCTAATGAGCACAGATACGCAGTATTTT.

The rearrangement uses TRBV28 and TRBJ2-2, with 15 positions matching TRBD2. V dropped 7 bases and J dropped 2; count of bases not matched to a gene: 20. The CDR3 is 22 amino acids. Germline V lookup: CDR1 MDHEN, CDR2 SYDVKM. The CDR3 here is CASTPDRQPGLAGGLNTGELFF. In DNA form, the CDR3 reads TGTGCCAGCACCCCGGACAGGCAACCGGGACTAGCGGGGGGCCTAAACACCGGGGAGCTGTTTTTT.

V and J are TRBV14 and TRBJ1-2; no clear D gene. The CDR3 is 13 amino acids. With 6 bases removed from V and 6 bases from J, the gap between germline ends came to 14 bases. CDR1 SGHDN and CDR2 FVKESK come from the germline V gene. CDR3 region: CASRPAAFDGYTF. The DNA of the CDR3 is TGTGCCAGCAGACCGGCCGCGTTCGATGGCTACACCTTC.

The chain carries TRBV19 and TRBJ1-2, with TRBD1 matching over 9 bases. This CDR3 comprises 14 residues. Germline CDR1 and CDR2: LNHDA and SQIVND (reference sequence). After removal of 4 bases from V and 2 bases from J, the junction contained 2 bases not matched to a gene. The CDR3 is CASSTTGGNYGYTF. CDR3 nucleotides: TGTGCCAGTAGTACAACAGGGGGCAACTATGGCTACACCTTC. Supplemented by reference TRBV19 and TRBJ1-2, the full variable domain reads DGGITQSPKYLFRKEGQNVTLSCEQNLNHDAMYWYRQDPGQGLRLIYYSQIVNDFQKGDIAEGYSVSREKKESFPLTVTSAQKNPTAFYLCASSTTGGNYGYTFGSGTRLTVV.

This rearrangement joins TRBV12-5 to TRBJ2-5; 7 bases map to TRBD1. This CDR3 has 14 amino acids. CDR1 is LGHNT, CDR2 FRNRAP, per germline. V lost 7 bases to trimming and J lost 3 bases; unmatched junction nucleotides: 8. CDR3 sequence: CASAVDRTKETQYF. DNA for the CDR3: TGTGCTAGTGCCGTGGACAGGACGAAAGAGACCCAGTACTTC.

This chain connects TRBV28 to TRBJ1-2; D gene uncertain. Germline CDR1 is MDHEN and CDR2 is SYDVKM. Trimming removed 2 bases from V and 8 bases from J, with 12 bases in between. The length of the CDR3 is 13 residues. The CDR3 nucleotides read TGTGCCAGCAGTTTAGGGCAAACCCGCGGCTACACCTTC. This sequence encodes CASSLGQTRGYTF.

The sample holds one count of this clone. V gene TRBV19 combines with J gene TRBJ1-2; D is possibly TRBD1 (6 bases). Germline-derived CDR1 and CDR2 are LNHDA and SQIVND (reference sequence). V was clipped by 0 bases and J by 8 bases, with 19 bases between them. This CDR3 has 16 residues. The DNA for the CDR3 is TGTGCCAGTAGTATAGATCTTACACAGGGATATTGGGGCTACACCTTC. Residues: CASSIDLTQGYWGYTF. The full variable domain, in which reference TRBV19 and TRBJ1-2 provide the parts outside the CDR3, is DGGITQSPKYLFRKEGQNVTLSCEQNLNHDAMYWYRQDPGQGLRLIYYSQIVNDFQKGDIAEGYSVSREKKESFPLTVTSAQKNPTAFYLCASSIDLTQGYWGYTFGSGTRLTVV.

The chain carries TRBV19 and TRBJ2-7; TRBD1 matches 9 bases. The CDR3 is 14 amino acids. Looked up from germline, CDR1 is LNHDA and CDR2 is SQIVND (reference sequence). J lost 7 bases, V lost 7 bases, and 11 bases had no gene match. The CDR3: CASTDPGTGHEQYF. The CDR3 DNA sequence: TGTGCCAGTACCGACCCTGGGACAGGGCATGAGCAGTACTTC.

This chain uses TRBV6-5 with TRBJ2-7; 9 bases map to TRBD1. Germline trimming cut 0 bases from V and 3 bases from J; bases unmatched to any gene: 3. CDR1 MNHEY and CDR2 SVGAGI come from the germline V gene. CDR3 size: 15 residues. CDR3 loop: CASSYSVTGGYEQYF. In DNA, the CDR3 is TGTGCCAGCAGTTACTCGGTGACAGGGGGCTACGAGCAGTACTTC.

The rearrangement joins TRBV4-3 to TRBJ2-6; D call uncertain. The CDR3 runs 16 residues. The germline V and J ends were trimmed by 1 base and 3 bases, with 10 bases remaining between them. Germline CDR1 and CDR2: LGHNA and YSLEER. The CDR3 DNA reads as TGCGCCAGCAGCCAAGCTGGGTCCTTTGGGGCCAACGTCCTGACTTTC. Its translation is CASSQAGSFGANVLTF.

The genes are TRBV13 and TRBJ1-1; D is unclear. Germline assignment: CDR1 PRHDT and CDR2 FYEKMQ (reference sequence). This CDR3 comprises 14 residues. Deletions cut 1 base from V and 10 bases from J, with 16 bases between. CDR3 in DNA: TGTGCCAGCAGCTTAGTGGCACTTCTTAACGGAGCTTTCTTT. Encoded protein: CASSLVALLNGAFF.

The V call is TRBV9, the J call TRBJ2-2, with D possibly TRBD1 on 6 matching bases. The CDR3 is 14 amino acids. The V gene lost 0 bases and the J gene lost 6 bases, with 9 bases spanning the gap. Per the germline V gene, CDR1 is SGDLS and CDR2 is YYNGEE. DNA of the CDR3: TGTGCCAGCAGCGTAGGGCAGGGGTCCGGGGAGCTGTTTTTT. Translated: CASSVGQGSGELFF.

V gene TRBV5-1 combines with J gene TRBJ2-3, with a weak D call TRBD2 (6 bases). V lost 1 base and J lost 1, with 10 bases in between. This CDR3 region has 15 residues. Germline loops: CDR1 SGHRS, CDR2 YFSETQ. CDR3 DNA sequence: TGCGCCAGCAGCTTGTTTGCGGGACGCACAGATACGCAGTATTTT. This sequence encodes CASSLFAGRTDTQYF.

The chain links TRBV20-1 to TRBJ2-2; no clear D. This CDR3 is 11 amino acids long. Trimming pared 7 bases from V and 5 bases from J, leaving 8 bases between. Germline CDR1 is DFQATT and CDR2 is SNEGSKA (reference sequence). The CDR3 loop reads CSVPVTGELFF. The CDR3 nucleotides read TGCAGTGTCCCGGTAACCGGGGAGCTGTTTTTT.

The chain carries TRBV5-4 and TRBJ1-1, with D perhaps TRBD1 (6 bases). Germline values: CDR1 SGHNT, CDR2 YYREEE (reference sequence). The germline V and J ends were trimmed by 2 bases and 1 base, with 12 bases remaining between them. The CDR3 totals 15 residues. The CDR3 sequence: CASSFVSGQNTEAFF. The CDR3 DNA sequence: TGTGCCAGCAGCTTTGTTTCGGGACAGAACACTGAAGCTTTCTTT.

This clone was counted once. The chain joins TRBV5-1 to TRBJ1-2; D is ambiguous. The germline gives CDR1 SGHRS, CDR2 YFSETQ. Trimming took 2 bases from V and 7 from J, leaving 15 bases between them. The CDR3 length is 14 residues. The CDR3 is CASSFGRSSFGYTF. The DNA of the CDR3 is TGCGCCAGCAGCTTTGGGCGAAGTAGCTTTGGCTACACCTTC.